This TCR beta chain was recorded in a study of shared clonotypes between healthy human individuals. The method was immunoSEQ multiplex PCR; TCRdb's version includes in-frame clones alone and lacks a portion of them. Altogether some 2 million clones are present, over 85% being singletons, with the ten largest covering 0.1% to 0.15%. Trimming at V came to 4 bases and at J to 4 bases, leaving 5 bases not matched to a gene. Germline CDR1 MDHEN, CDR2 SYDVKM. The CDR3 totals 15 residues. In regard to this clone: Other DNA variants within this sample encode the same CDR3.

The chain employs TRBV28 and TRBJ1-5; 9 bases agree with TRBD1. Source material: naive CD4+ T cells sorted from blood. Indicated subset: CD45RA+ positively selected. The sequence derives from a man aged 18 to 29 in good health. DNA of the CDR3: TGTGCCAGCAGTTCCCCGACAGGGGGGAATCAGCCCCAGCATTTT. Its protein is CASSSPTGGNQPQHF.